Below are 16 T cell receptor beta chains sequenced from a single sample in a study of T cell repertoires in cytomegalovirus infection. TCRdb re-derived calls from the reads in MiXCR, one entry per CDR3 protein. The sample includes hundreds of thousands of distinct CDR3 sequences, around 24% of them seen just once. The sequenced sample was CD8+ T cells from PBMCs. The receptors were sampled from a human donor in good health (CMV status not recorded). Some clones in this sample may be carry-over from other donors' samples.

The chain employs TRBV7-9 and TRBJ2-3, with D unclear. Germline V gene sequence: CDR1 SEHNR, CDR2 FQNEAQ (reference sequence). V lost 4 bases and J lost 3, with 8 bases in between. CDR3 length: 13 residues. The CDR3 DNA reads as TGTGCCAGCAGCTCGGCGCTTACAGATACGCAGTATTTT. Amino acids: CASSSALTDTQYF.

The chain links TRBV23-1 to TRBJ1-5; D is possibly TRBD1 (6 bases). TRBV23-1 is noted as an ORF with a role that remains uncertain. V shed 4 bases and J shed 4 bases, with 14 bases lying between them. This CDR3 is 15 amino acids long. The CDR3 DNA is TGCGCCAGCAGTCTACAGGGAGCCCCAAATCAGCCCCAGCATTTT. Protein sequence: CASSLQGAPNQPQHF.

On this clonotype: This clone may be a read error of a much larger clone one base away. The rearrangement uses TRBV7-6 and TRBJ2-1; D possibly uses TRBD1 or TRBD2 (5 bases each). CDR3 length equals 18 residues. From germline, CDR1 is SGHVS and CDR2 FNYEAQ. The V gene lost 5 bases and the J gene lost 9 bases, with 29 bases spanning the gap. CDR3 residues: CASSHAGTPILPGSEQFF. Here the CDR3 DNA reads TGTGCCAGCAGCCATGCCGGGACCCCTATTCTCCCGGGAAGTGAGCAGTTCTTC.

This chain joins TRBV20-1 and TRBJ2-7; no clear D gene. CDR1 and CDR2 (germline): DFQATT, SNEGSKA (reference sequence). Trimming cost V 4 bases and J 3 bases, with 13 bases left between them. CDR3 length: 13 residues. The chain's CDR3 is CSAIPGRDYEQYF. The CDR3 DNA reads as TGCAGTGCTATTCCCGGAAGGGACTACGAGCAGTACTTC.

The rearrangement joins TRBV5-4 to TRBJ2-3; 8 nucleotides match TRBD2. Germline V gene data show CDR1 as SGHNT and CDR2 as YYREEE (reference sequence). V trimming: 4 bases; J trimming: 3 bases; junction bases outside the gene matches: 7. The CDR3 has 15 amino acids. The CDR3 region has the DNA TGTGCCAGCAGCGGGACTAGATTTGGTACAGATACGCAGTATTTT. Encoded protein: CASSGTRFGTDTQYF.

This chain links TRBV6-5 with TRBJ1-1; the D is unclear. The germline gives CDR1 MNHEY, CDR2 SVGAGI. The CDR3 has 14 amino acids. Trimming pared 0 bases from V and 3 bases from J, leaving 8 bases between. The CDR3 region is CASSYSFPHTEAFF. CDR3 bases: TGTGCCAGCAGTTACTCGTTTCCCCACACTGAAGCTTTCTTT.

The table lists this clonotype with many counts. This chain joins TRBV10-3 and TRBJ1-1, with a tentative D call TRBD1 (6 bases). Trimming pared 3 bases from V and 3 bases from J, leaving 20 bases between. The CDR3 spans 17 residues. Germline V gene data show CDR1 as ENHRY and CDR2 as SYGVKD. CDR3 in amino acids: CAISDRRAGEWDTEAFF. For the CDR3, the DNA is TGTGCCATCAGTGATCGAAGGGCAGGGGAGTGGGACACTGAAGCTTTCTTT.

The chain employs TRBV6-6 and TRBJ2-2; 7 bases match TRBD2. Germline V CDR1 and CDR2: MNHNY, SVGAGI (reference sequence). The CDR3 consists of 15 residues. V lost 7 bases to trimming and J lost 1 base; unmatched junction nucleotides: 6. CDR3 bases: TGTGCCAGCATTGGCGGGGGACTGAACACCGGGGAGCTGTTTTTT. It codes for CASIGGGLNTGELFF.

The chain employs TRBV20-1 and TRBJ2-1; 7 bases are shared with TRBD1. The CDR3 totals 16 residues. V trimming: 0 bases; J trimming: 3 bases; junction bases outside the gene matches: 8. In germline, CDR1 is DFQATT, CDR2 SNEGSKA (reference sequence). Here the CDR3 DNA reads TGCAGTGCTAGAGATCGTCAGGGGGTCCACTACAATGAGCAGTTCTTC. Translation: CSARDRQGVHYNEQFF.

V usage is TRBV4-1 and J usage is TRBJ1-2; a weak D match, TRBD1 (6 bases). The CDR3 sequence is 15 residues long. The germline V and J ends were trimmed by 5 bases and 5 bases, with 18 bases remaining between them. CDR1 is MGHRA, CDR2 YSYEKL, per germline. This CDR3 reads CASSATGLREYGYTF. The CDR3 nucleotides read TGCGCCAGCAGCGCTACAGGGTTACGGGAGTATGGCTACACCTTC.

This clonotype was seen a handful of times. The chain has TRBV13 and TRBJ1-3, with D uncertain. V was trimmed by 10 bases and J by 4 bases, leaving 11 bases between them. This CDR3 has 12 amino acids. The germline gives CDR1 PRHDT, CDR2 FYEKMQ (reference sequence). CDR3 DNA sequence: TGTGCCACAGACGGCGCCGGAAACACCATATATTTT. Encoded protein: CATDGAGNTIYF. Variable domain in full (rest from reference TRBV13 and TRBJ1-3): AAGVIQSPRHLIKEKRETATLKCYPIPRHDTVYWYQQGPGQDPQFLISFYEKMQSDKGSIPDRFSAQQFSDYHSELNMSSLELGDSALYFCATDGAGNTIYFGEGSWLTVV.

This clonotype showed up many times. V and J are TRBV7-9 and TRBJ1-1; D is possibly TRBD1 (6 bases). This CDR3 comprises 14 residues. Trimming removed 10 bases from V and 0 bases from J, with 15 bases in between. From germline, CDR1 is SEHNR and CDR2 FQNEAQ (reference sequence). Written as DNA, the CDR3 is TGTGCCACCTCCAGCGGGGGCTTGAACACTGAAGCTTTCTTT. It is translated as CATSSGGLNTEAFF.

In its sample, this clonotype was seen a few times. This sequence joins TRBV28 and TRBJ1-5; D remains ambiguous. Germline V gene sequence: CDR1 MDHEN, CDR2 SYDVKM. The CDR3 is made up of 15 amino acids. Deletions cut 7 bases from V and 0 bases from J, with 13 bases between. As DNA, the CDR3 is TGTGCCAGCATAGCAGCCCATTATAGCAATCAGCCCCAGCATTTT. It encodes CASIAAHYSNQPQHF.

The chain has TRBV4-1 and TRBJ2-3; maybe TRBD2 (5 bases). The CDR3 has 17 residues. Germline CDR1 and CDR2: MGHRA and YSYEKL. Trimming stripped 0 bases from V and 0 bases from J, with 13 bases between. The CDR3 region has the DNA TGCGCCAGCAGCCAAGAATCGACCCGGGGAAGCACAGATACGCAGTATTTT. This encodes CASSQESTRGSTDTQYF.

This clonotype was counted between two and nine times. CDR3 DNA: TGTGCCAGCAGCTCGGACCCCAATGAGCAGTTCTTC. Translating it yields CASSSDPNEQFF. This chain uses TRBV7-3 with TRBJ2-1, with no clear D. V gave up 4 bases and J gave up 6 bases, with 7 bases separating them. This CDR3 is built from 12 residues. Per germline, CDR1 SGHTA and CDR2 FQGTGA.

A remark on this clonotype: A much larger clone sits a single nucleotide away, making a read error possible. The chain links TRBV12-3 or TRBV12-4 to TRBJ2-7, with no clear D. The ends were cut back, 5 bases at V and 9 bases at J, with 17 bases in the middle. The CDR3 spans 13 residues. The chain's CDR3 is CASSPGGCRSQYF. In DNA, the CDR3 is TGTGCCAGCAGTCCGGGTGGGTGCCGGTCGCAGTACTTC.